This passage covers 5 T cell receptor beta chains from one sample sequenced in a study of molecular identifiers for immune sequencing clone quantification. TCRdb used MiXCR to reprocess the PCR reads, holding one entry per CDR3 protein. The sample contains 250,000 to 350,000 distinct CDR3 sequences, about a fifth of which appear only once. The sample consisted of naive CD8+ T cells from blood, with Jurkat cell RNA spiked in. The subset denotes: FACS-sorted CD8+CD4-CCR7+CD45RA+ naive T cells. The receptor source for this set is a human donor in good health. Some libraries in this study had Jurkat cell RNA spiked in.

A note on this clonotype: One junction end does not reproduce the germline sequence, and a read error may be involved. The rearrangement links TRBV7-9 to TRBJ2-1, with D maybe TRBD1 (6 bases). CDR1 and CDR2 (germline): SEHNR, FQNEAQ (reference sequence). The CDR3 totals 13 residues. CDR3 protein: CASSSRGAPERGF. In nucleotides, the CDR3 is TGTGCCAGCAGCTCCCGCGGTGCTCCCGAAAGGGGGTTC.

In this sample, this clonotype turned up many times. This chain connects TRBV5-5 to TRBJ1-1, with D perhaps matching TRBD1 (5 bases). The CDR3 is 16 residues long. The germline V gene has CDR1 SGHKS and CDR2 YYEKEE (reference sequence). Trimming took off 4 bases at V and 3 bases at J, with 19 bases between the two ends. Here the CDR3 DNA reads TGTGCCAGCAGCCAGAGCCTTGGCTTAGGGGACACTGAAGCTTTCTTT. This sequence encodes CASSQSLGLGDTEAFF.

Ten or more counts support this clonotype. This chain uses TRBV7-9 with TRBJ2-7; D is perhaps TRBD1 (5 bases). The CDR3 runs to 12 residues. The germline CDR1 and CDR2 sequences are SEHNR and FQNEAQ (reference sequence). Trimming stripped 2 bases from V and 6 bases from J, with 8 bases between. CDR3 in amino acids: CASSLPGSEQYF. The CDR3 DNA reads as TGTGCCAGCAGCTTACCAGGGTCCGAGCAGTACTTC.

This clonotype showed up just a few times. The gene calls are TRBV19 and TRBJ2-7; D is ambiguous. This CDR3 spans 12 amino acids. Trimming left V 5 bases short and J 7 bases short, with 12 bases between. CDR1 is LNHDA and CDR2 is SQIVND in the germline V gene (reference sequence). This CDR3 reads CASSEQGWEQYF. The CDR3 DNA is TGTGCCAGTAGTGAACAAGGATGGGAGCAGTACTTC.

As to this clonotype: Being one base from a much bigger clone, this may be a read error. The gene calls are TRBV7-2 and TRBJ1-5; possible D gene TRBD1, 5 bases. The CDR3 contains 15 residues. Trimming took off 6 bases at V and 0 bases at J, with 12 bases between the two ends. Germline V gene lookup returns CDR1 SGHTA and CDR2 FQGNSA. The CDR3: CASRPADNSNQPQHF. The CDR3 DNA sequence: TGTGCCAGCAGACCAGCGGACAATAGCAATCAGCCCCAGCATTTT.